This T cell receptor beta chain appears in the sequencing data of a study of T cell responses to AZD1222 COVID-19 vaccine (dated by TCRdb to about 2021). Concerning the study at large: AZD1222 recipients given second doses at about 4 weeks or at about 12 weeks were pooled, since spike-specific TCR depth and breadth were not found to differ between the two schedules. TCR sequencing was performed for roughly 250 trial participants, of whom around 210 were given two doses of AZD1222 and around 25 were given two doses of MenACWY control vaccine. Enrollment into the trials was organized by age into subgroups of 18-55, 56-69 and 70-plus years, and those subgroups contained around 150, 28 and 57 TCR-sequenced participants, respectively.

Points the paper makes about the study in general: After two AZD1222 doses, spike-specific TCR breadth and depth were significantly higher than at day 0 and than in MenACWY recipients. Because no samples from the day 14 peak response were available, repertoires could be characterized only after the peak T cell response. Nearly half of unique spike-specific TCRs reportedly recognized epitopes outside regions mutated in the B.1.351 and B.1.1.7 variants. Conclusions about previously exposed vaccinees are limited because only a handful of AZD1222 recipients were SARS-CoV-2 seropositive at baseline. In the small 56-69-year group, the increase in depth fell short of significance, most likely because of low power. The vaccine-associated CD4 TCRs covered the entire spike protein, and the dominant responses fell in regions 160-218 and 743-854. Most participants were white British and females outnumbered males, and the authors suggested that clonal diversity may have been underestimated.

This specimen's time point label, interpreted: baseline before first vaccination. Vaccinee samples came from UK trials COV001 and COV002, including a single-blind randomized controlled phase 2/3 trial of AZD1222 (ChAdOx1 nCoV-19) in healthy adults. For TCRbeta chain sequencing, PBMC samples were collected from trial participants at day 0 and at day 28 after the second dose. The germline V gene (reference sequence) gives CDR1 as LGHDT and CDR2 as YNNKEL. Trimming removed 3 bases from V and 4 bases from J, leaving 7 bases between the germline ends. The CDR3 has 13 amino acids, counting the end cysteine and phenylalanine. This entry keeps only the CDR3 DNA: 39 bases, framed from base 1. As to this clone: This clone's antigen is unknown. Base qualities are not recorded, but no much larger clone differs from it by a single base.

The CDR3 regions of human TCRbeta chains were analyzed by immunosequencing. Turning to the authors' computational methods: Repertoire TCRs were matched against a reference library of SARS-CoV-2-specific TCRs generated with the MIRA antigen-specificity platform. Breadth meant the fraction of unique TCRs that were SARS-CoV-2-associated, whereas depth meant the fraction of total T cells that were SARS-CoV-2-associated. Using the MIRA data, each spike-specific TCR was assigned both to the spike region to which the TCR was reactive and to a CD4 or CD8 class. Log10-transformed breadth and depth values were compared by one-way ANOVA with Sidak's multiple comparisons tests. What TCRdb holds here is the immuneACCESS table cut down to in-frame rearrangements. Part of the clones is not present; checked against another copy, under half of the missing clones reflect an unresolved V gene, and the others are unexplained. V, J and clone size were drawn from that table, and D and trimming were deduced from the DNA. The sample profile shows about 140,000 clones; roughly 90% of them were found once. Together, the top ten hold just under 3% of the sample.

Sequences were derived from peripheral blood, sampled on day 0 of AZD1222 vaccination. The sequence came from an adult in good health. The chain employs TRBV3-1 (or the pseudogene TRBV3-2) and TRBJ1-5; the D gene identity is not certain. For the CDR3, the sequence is CASSQYGNQPQHF. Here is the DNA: TGTGCCAGCAGCCAGTATGGAAATCAGCCCCAGCATTTT.